The 9 T cell receptor beta chains reported below all come from one sample, sequenced in a study of blood T cell repertoires in COVID-19. Sequenced by immunoSEQ multiplex PCR; TCRdb stores in-frame clones only, minus some. The profile shows tens of thousands of clones, approximately 77% of them singletons. Sequencing was done on a sample of peripheral blood. These receptors came from a human donor in a cohort sampled during active COVID-19.

This clone has only one observation. This CDR3 is CASSSGRVAGELFF. The CDR3, as DNA: TGTGCCAGCAGTAGCGGGAGGGTTGCCGGGGAGCTGTTTTTT. This rearrangement joins TRBV28 to TRBJ2-2, with 10 bases identical to TRBD2. There are 14 residues in the CDR3. Losses at the gene ends were 5 bases for V and 6 bases for J; bases not matched to a gene: 3. Germline lookup yields CDR1 MDHEN and CDR2 SYDVKM.

The chain has TRBV27 and TRBJ2-2, with TRBD2 identical over 12 bases. CDR1 is MNHEY and CDR2 is SMNVEV in the germline V gene (reference sequence). This CDR3 is 17 amino acids long. V trimming: 5 bases; J trimming: 4 bases; junction bases outside the gene matches: 8. The CDR3 loop is CASSPLAGGPGTGELFF. The CDR3, as DNA: TGTGCCAGCAGTCCTCTAGCGGGGGGGCCGGGCACCGGGGAGCTGTTTTTT.

This rearrangement joins TRBV28 to TRBJ1-6; 9 bases are a match to TRBD1. CDR1 MDHEN and CDR2 SYDVKM come from the germline V gene. V shed 6 bases and J 0 bases; nucleotides not matched to a gene: 6. The CDR3 covers 17 residues. The CDR3 DNA reads as TGTGCCAGCAGCCCGGGACAGGGAAGCTCCTATAATTCACCCCTCCACTTT. Its protein product is CASSPGQGSSYNSPLHF.

The CDR3: CASSLVQTTGYGYTF. CDR3 in DNA: TGTGCCAGCAGCTTGGTGCAGACGACGGGCTATGGCTACACCTTC. The chain carries TRBV5-4 and TRBJ1-2; D is uncertain. The CDR3 covers 15 residues. CDR1 is SGHNT and CDR2 is YYREEE in the germline V gene (reference sequence). V lost 0 bases to trimming and J lost 4 bases, with 13 bases between them.

The chain joins TRBV19 to TRBJ2-1; 15 bases match TRBD2. Germline V gene sequence: CDR1 LNHDA, CDR2 SQIVND (reference sequence). J was trimmed by 7 bases and V by 7 bases; bases with no gene match: 11. This CDR3 is 17 amino acids long. In DNA form, the CDR3 reads TGTGCCAGTATTGATCTTGGACTAGCGGGAGGGGGTAATGAGCAGTTCTTC. This codes for CASIDLGLAGGGNEQFF.

This chain uses TRBV28 with TRBJ1-2; 8 nucleotides agree with TRBD1. The CDR3 has 16 amino acids. Germline values: CDR1 MDHEN, CDR2 SYDVKM. Trimming took 1 base from V and 6 from J; bases not matched to a gene: 10. The CDR3 here is CASSLYKYRGVDGYTF. The CDR3 DNA reads as TGTGCCAGCAGTTTATACAAATACAGGGGGGTAGATGGCTACACCTTC.

CDR3 bases: TGTGCCAGCAGCGTTCACAGGGGGCAGGGAGGCTACACCTTC. Protein: CASSVHRGQGGYTF. The chain links TRBV9 to TRBJ1-2; 9 bases line up with TRBD1. Germline V gene sequence: CDR1 SGDLS, CDR2 YYNGEE. Trimming removed 2 bases from V and 8 bases from J; junction bases left unmatched: 7. The CDR3 has 14 amino acids.

V gene TRBV15 combines with J gene TRBJ2-3; possibly TRBD1 for D (5 bases). Per germline, CDR1 LNHNV and CDR2 YYDKDF (reference sequence). Trimming took 1 base from V and 7 from J, leaving 9 bases between them. The CDR3 is 13 amino acids. This chain's CDR3 is CATSRGRDYTQYF. The CDR3 DNA sequence: TGTGCCACCAGCAGAGGCAGGGATTATACGCAGTATTTT.

This clone occurred once. The same CDR3 arises from other DNA sequences in this sample as well. This chain connects TRBV27 to TRBJ1-3, with a tentative D call TRBD1 (5 bases). The CDR3 runs 13 residues. Germline CDR1 and CDR2: MNHEY and SMNVEV (reference sequence). V was trimmed by 6 bases and J by 2 bases, leaving 8 bases between them. CDR3 sequence: CASRGGAGNTIYF. The CDR3 DNA follows: TGTGCCAGCAGGGGGGGGGCTGGAAACACCATATATTTT.